The TCR beta chain described here comes from a study of blood T cell repertoires in COVID-19. The CDR3 contains 13 residues. CDR1 and CDR2 from the germline V gene are SGHDN and FVKESK. V was cut by 4 bases and J by 0 bases, with 4 bases left in between. In the source study's methods: Reference gene primer amplification gave nucleated cell count estimates. Generated by immunoSEQ multiplex PCR, the TCRdb table keeps only in-frame clones and is missing some. The DNA gave D and trimming, while V, J and clone size come from that table. Of 85,000 to 90,000 clones detected, 65% to 90% appear once; the ten largest clones hold 1% to 1.5%.

The sample was peripheral blood. The receptor was isolated from an elderly man with active or convalescent COVID-19. J is TRBJ2-1 and V is TRBV14; D uncertain. The CDR3 DNA reads as TGTGCCAGCAGCCTCGGCTCCTACAATGAGCAGTTCTTC. It encodes CASSLGSYNEQFF.